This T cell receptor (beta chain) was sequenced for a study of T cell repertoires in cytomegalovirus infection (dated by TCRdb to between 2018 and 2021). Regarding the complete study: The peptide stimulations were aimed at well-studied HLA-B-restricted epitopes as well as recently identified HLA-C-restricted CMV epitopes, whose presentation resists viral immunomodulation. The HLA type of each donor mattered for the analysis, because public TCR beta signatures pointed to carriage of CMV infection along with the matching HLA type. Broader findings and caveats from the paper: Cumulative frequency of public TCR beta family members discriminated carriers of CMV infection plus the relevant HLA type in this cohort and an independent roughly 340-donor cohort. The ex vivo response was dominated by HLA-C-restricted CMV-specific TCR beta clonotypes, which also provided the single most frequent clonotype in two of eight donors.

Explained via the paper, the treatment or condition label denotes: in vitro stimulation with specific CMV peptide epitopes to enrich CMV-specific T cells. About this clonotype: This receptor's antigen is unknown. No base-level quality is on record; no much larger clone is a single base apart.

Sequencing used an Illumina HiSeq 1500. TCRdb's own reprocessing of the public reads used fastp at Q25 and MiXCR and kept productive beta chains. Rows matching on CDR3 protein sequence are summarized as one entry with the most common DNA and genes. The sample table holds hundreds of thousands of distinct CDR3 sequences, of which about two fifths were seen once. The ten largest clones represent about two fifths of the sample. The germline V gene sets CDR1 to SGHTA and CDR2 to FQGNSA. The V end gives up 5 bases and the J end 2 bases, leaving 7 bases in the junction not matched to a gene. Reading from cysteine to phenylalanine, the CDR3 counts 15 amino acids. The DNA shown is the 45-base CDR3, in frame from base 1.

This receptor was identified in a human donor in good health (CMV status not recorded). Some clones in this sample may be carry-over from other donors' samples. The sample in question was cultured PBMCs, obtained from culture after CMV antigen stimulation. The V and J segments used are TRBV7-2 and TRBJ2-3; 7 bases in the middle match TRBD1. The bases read TGTGCCAGCAGCCCCCAGACAGGGACCACAGATACGCAGTATTTT. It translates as CASSPQTGTTDTQYF.